These 10 T cell receptor beta chains were all obtained from the same sample, sequenced in a study of cytomegalovirus exposure and HLA in healthy donors. This PCR relied on a set of 60 Vbeta primers and 13 Jbeta primers. Sequenced by immunoSEQ multiplex PCR; TCRdb stores in-frame clones only, minus some. The sample consists of some 170,000 clones, around three quarters of them appearing once. Sequencing used PBMCs. All receptors come from a young man in good health and CMV-seropositive.

V gene TRBV9 combines with J gene TRBJ2-2; D may be TRBD2 (7 bases). Germline V gives CDR1 SGDLS, CDR2 YYNGEE. The CDR3 totals 16 residues. V gave up 4 bases and J gave up 3 bases, with 16 bases separating them. In DNA form, the CDR3 reads TGTGCCAGCAGCCCCTTGAGGGGGGGCGACACCGGGGAGCTGTTTTTT. Translated, it gives CASSPLRGGDTGELFF.

This clone was picked up a small number of times. This chain links TRBV7-9 with TRBJ2-7, with D perhaps matching TRBD1 (6 bases). The CDR3 extends over 15 amino acids. V lost 1 base and J 0 bases, leaving 10 bases between the germline ends. Germline CDR1 SEHNR, CDR2 FQNEAQ (reference sequence). The CDR3 nucleotides read TGTGCCAGCAGCTTAGTCGACAGGAGCTCCTACGAGCAGTACTTC. Translation: CASSLVDRSSYEQYF.

The J gene is TRBJ2-3, the V gene TRBV11-2; 8 nucleotides line up with TRBD2. V gave up 2 bases and J gave up 2 bases; unmatched junction bases: 6. The CDR3 sequence is 16 residues long. CDR1 and CDR2 from the germline V gene are SGHAT and FQNNGV. The CDR3 nucleotides read TGTGCCAGCAGCTTATTGCGGGGGGAAGTCACAGATACGCAGTATTTT. As protein: CASSLLRGEVTDTQYF.

This sequence joins TRBV15 and TRBJ2-5; D is possibly TRBD1 (6 bases). The end of the DNA aligns better with TRBJ2-7, so the J call may be wrong. The CDR3 contains 13 residues. Germline V lookup: CDR1 LNHNV, CDR2 YYDKDF (reference sequence). This chain's CDR3 is CATSRDLQGEQYF. CDR3 DNA: TGTGCCACCAGCAGAGATCTACAGGGCGAGCAGTACTTC.

The V gene is TRBV6-1, the J gene TRBJ1-4; the match to TRBD1 covers 7 bases. V was pared by 3 bases and J by 0 bases, with 4 bases of the junction left unmatched. This CDR3 has 16 amino acids. Germline CDR1 is MNHNS and CDR2 is SASEGT. The chain's CDR3 is CASSDPGGATNEKLFF. In DNA, the CDR3 is TGTGCCAGCAGTGATCCAGGGGGTGCAACTAATGAAAAACTGTTTTTT.

J is TRBJ1-5 and V is TRBV12-5; 7 positions agree with TRBD1. The J segment lost 7 bases and the V segment lost 7 bases, leaving 10 bases of the junction unmatched. The germline V gene has CDR1 LGHNT and CDR2 FRNRAP. The CDR3 extends over 14 amino acids. The CDR3 loop is CASATTGTGQPQHF. CDR3 DNA: TGTGCTAGTGCTACGACAGGGACGGGGCAGCCCCAGCATTTT.

This chain connects TRBV7-3 to TRBJ2-5, with 7 bases that match TRBD2. The CDR3 length is 15 residues. Germline lookup yields CDR1 SGHTA and CDR2 FQGTGA. V shed 1 base, J shed 2 bases, and the junction held 4 bases outside the gene matches. CDR3 sequence (DNA): TGTGCCAGCAGCTTAAACGGCGGGGGACAAGAGACCCAGTACTTC. This gives the protein CASSLNGGGQETQYF.

V is TRBV27 and J is TRBJ2-5, with 8 bases matching TRBD1. V was pared by 2 bases and J by 0 bases, with 14 bases of the junction left unmatched. The CDR3 is 19 amino acids. The germline V gene has CDR1 MNHEY and CDR2 SMNVEV (reference sequence). The CDR3: CASSLVAGQGFSYQETQYF. The CDR3 nucleotides read TGTGCCAGCAGTTTAGTGGCAGGACAGGGATTTAGTTACCAAGAGACCCAGTACTTC.

This chain connects TRBV6-5 to TRBJ2-7; 8 positions agree with TRBD1. This CDR3 is built from 13 residues. V lost 5 bases to trimming and J lost 5 bases; unmatched junction nucleotides: 5. Germline CDR1 is MNHEY and CDR2 is SVGAGI. CDR3 in amino acids: CASSGRGPNEQYF. For the CDR3, the DNA is TGTGCCAGCAGTGGCAGGGGGCCCAACGAGCAGTACTTC.

The CDR3 sequence: CASSEIWATQLYNEQFF. The DNA of the CDR3 is TGTGCCAGCAGTGAAATCTGGGCTACACAATTGTACAATGAGCAGTTCTTC. The chain couples TRBV6-1 to TRBJ2-1; no clear D. The germline V gene encodes CDR1 MNHNS and CDR2 SASEGT. This CDR3 comprises 17 residues. The V gene lost 2 bases and the J gene lost 4 bases, with 18 bases spanning the gap.